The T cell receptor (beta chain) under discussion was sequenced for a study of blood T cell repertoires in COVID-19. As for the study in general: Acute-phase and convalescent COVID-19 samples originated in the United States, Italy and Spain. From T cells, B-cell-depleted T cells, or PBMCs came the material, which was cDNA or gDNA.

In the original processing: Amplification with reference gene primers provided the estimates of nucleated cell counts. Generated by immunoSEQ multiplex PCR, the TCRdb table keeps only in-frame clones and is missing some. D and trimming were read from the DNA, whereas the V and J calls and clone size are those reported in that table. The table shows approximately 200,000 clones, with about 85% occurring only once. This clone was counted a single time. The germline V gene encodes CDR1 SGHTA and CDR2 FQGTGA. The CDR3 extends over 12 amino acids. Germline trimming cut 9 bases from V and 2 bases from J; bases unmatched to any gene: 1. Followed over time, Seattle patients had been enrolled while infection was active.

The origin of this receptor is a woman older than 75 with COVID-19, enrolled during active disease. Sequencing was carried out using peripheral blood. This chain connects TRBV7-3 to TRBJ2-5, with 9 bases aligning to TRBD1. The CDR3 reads CASGQGQETQYF. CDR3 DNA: TGTGCCAGTGGACAGGGGCAAGAGACCCAGTACTTC.